This entry features one T cell receptor (beta chain) sequence. V gave up 4 bases and J gave up 9 bases; unmatched junction bases: 1. There are 13 residues in the CDR3. The germline V gene has CDR1 LGHDT and CDR2 YNNKEL (reference sequence). The entry originates in a study of blood T cell repertoires in COVID-19. About the research overall: Sites across the United States, Italy and Spain contributed samples from acute and convalescent COVID-19. PBMCs, B-cell-depleted T cells, or T cells were the source of the cDNA or gDNA that made up the material.

Cohorts were assigned according to the clinical history that participants reported. In the authors' workflow: Cell counts per sample came from amplifying reference gene primers. Sequencing used immunoSEQ multiplex PCR; TCRdb keeps in-frame clones, though not all of them. D and trimming come from the DNA, and the V and J calls and clone size come from that table. This repertoire shows around 230,000 clones, around 86% found once; its top ten account for under 4%. Sample: PBMCs or T cells enriched from blood (not recorded which). This chain links TRBV3-1 (or the pseudogene TRBV3-2) with TRBJ1-6, with 9 bases lining up with TRBD1. The sequence was collected from a woman aged 40 to 49 with acute COVID-19. Here the CDR3 reads CASSPDRGSPLHF. The CDR3 DNA sequence: TGTGCCAGCAGCCCGGACAGGGGTTCACCCCTCCACTTT.